The next 24 T cell receptor beta chains were all read from a single sample in a study of shared clonotypes between healthy human individuals. The method was immunoSEQ multiplex PCR; TCRdb's version includes in-frame clones alone and lacks a portion of them. Of fewer than 700,000 clones listed, approximately 95% are singletons. Only CD45RO-negative cells positively selected for CCR7 counted as naive CD8 cells, so terminally differentiated effector memory CD45RA+ cells were excluded. The source material was naive CD8+ T cells sorted from blood. The receptors come from a woman aged 25 to 39 in good health.

DNA for the CDR3: TGTGCCAGCAGCTTAGGGGGTCGCGGGAGTTACTCCTACAATGAGCAGTTCTTC. This codes for CASSLGGRGSYSYNEQFF. The chain has TRBV11-2 and TRBJ2-1, with TRBD2 identical over 7 bases. This CDR3 is built from 18 residues. Trimming took 1 base from V and 0 from J; bases not matched to a gene: 9. Germline lookup yields CDR1 SGHAT and CDR2 FQNNGV.

V is TRBV7-2 and J is TRBJ1-6, with D possibly TRBD1 on 6 matching bases. V lost 2 bases and J 5 bases, leaving 10 bases between the germline ends. Germline CDR1 and CDR2: SGHTA and FQGNSA. The CDR3 runs to 15 residues. The CDR3 coding sequence is TGTGCCAGCAGCTTACCCGGGGGCGATAATTCACCCCTCCACTTT. Protein product: CASSLPGGDNSPLHF.

The chain uses TRBV2 and TRBJ2-7, with 14 nucleotides matching TRBD2. This CDR3 is 17 amino acids long. Per the germline V gene, CDR1 is SNHLY and CDR2 is FYNNEI. V lost 7 bases to trimming and J lost 2 bases; unmatched junction nucleotides: 10. For the CDR3, the DNA is TGTGCCAGCAAAGAGGGGACTAGCGGGAGCGGAACCTACGAGCAGTACTTC. Encoded protein: CASKEGTSGSGTYEQYF.

This clone showed up just once. The chain carries TRBV6-1 and TRBJ2-7, with a tentative D call TRBD2 (5 bases). From germline, CDR1 is MNHNS and CDR2 SASEGT. Trimming stripped 3 bases from V and 4 bases from J, with 13 bases between. The CDR3 is 14 residues long. In DNA form, the CDR3 reads TGTGCCAGCAGTGATAGCCTGCGGGCGTACGAGCAGTACTTC. Translated: CASSDSLRAYEQYF.

The V gene is TRBV9, the J gene TRBJ2-1; a weak D match, TRBD1 (5 bases). Germline V CDR1 and CDR2: SGDLS, YYNGEE. Trimming took 2 bases from V and 4 from J, leaving 10 bases between them. This CDR3 region has 14 residues. DNA for the CDR3: TGTGCCAGCAGCGTCACTAACAGGTACAATGAGCAGTTCTTC. It encodes CASSVTNRYNEQFF.

The V and J genes are TRBV30 and TRBJ1-1, with TRBD1 as a possible D gene (5 bases). The germline gives CDR1 GTSNPN, CDR2 SVGIG (reference sequence). The CDR3 covers 13 residues. V gave up 4 bases and J gave up 4 bases, with 13 bases separating them. This CDR3 reads CAWTDLGGTEAFF. For the CDR3, the DNA is TGTGCCTGGACGGACCTCGGGGGCACTGAAGCTTTCTTT.

CDR3 in amino acids: CASSIWSGNYEQYF. CDR3 coding DNA: TGTGCCAGTAGTATTTGGTCCGGCAACTACGAGCAGTACTTC. V and J are TRBV19 and TRBJ2-7; D uncertain. V lost 3 bases, J lost 3 bases, and 12 bases lay in between. From germline, CDR1 is LNHDA and CDR2 SQIVND (reference sequence). This CDR3 contains 14 residues. Filled out from reference TRBV19 and TRBJ2-7, the complete variable domain reads DGGITQSPKYLFRKEGQNVTLSCEQNLNHDAMYWYRQDPGQGLRLIYYSQIVNDFQKGDIAEGYSVSREKKESFPLTVTSAQKNPTAFYLCASSIWSGNYEQYFGPGTRLTVT.

The chain links TRBV29-1 to TRBJ1-2; a possible D gene is TRBD1 (5 bases). The germline V gene encodes CDR1 SQVTM and CDR2 ANQGSEA. CDR3 length: 14 residues. Trimming pared 7 bases from V and 4 bases from J, leaving 19 bases between. The CDR3 region is CSAPRPGTVYGYTF. The CDR3 DNA sequence: TGCAGCGCACCCCGACCAGGGACGGTCTATGGCTACACCTTC.

The chain uses TRBV13 and TRBJ2-5; TRBD2 aligns across 9 bases. The DNA end is a closer match to TRBJ2-7, so the J assignment may be wrong. CDR1 and CDR2 from the germline V gene are PRHDT and FYEKMQ (reference sequence). This CDR3 is built from 15 residues. CDR3 protein: CASSSGLATRYEQYF. Written as DNA, the CDR3 is TGTGCCAGCAGCTCCGGACTAGCGACCCGTTACGAGCAGTACTTC.

In the case of this clone: This specimen includes other DNA sequences encoding the same CDR3. The chain employs TRBV6-5 and TRBJ1-4; perhaps TRBD1 as D (5 bases). CDR1 MNHEY and CDR2 SVGAGI come from the germline V gene. With 2 bases removed from V and 6 bases from J, the gap between germline ends came to 10 bases. The CDR3 runs 14 residues. The chain's CDR3 is CASSYGQGDEKLFF. For the CDR3, the DNA is TGTGCCAGCAGTTACGGGCAGGGCGATGAAAAACTGTTTTTT.

This chain uses TRBV2 with TRBJ2-7, with no clear D. The CDR3 covers 14 residues. Between the trimmed V and J ends, which lost 7 bases and 1 base, there was a span of 14 bases. CDR1 is SNHLY and CDR2 is FYNNEI in the germline V gene. Here the CDR3 reads CASTPGHGSYEQYF. CDR3 bases: TGTGCCAGCACCCCGGGCCACGGATCCTACGAGCAGTACTTC.

As to this clone: This sample also contains other DNA sequences that code for the same CDR3. The chain joins TRBV27 to TRBJ2-3; no reliable D call. Looked up from germline, CDR1 is MNHEY and CDR2 is SMNVEV (reference sequence). CDR3 length: 11 residues. The V gene lost 2 bases and the J gene lost 5 bases, with 2 bases spanning the gap. DNA of the CDR3: TGTGCCAGCAGTTTAGGAGATACGCAGTATTTT. This sequence encodes CASSLGDTQYF.

V usage is TRBV6-5 and J usage is TRBJ2-7; D not certain. The CDR3 has 12 amino acids. In germline, CDR1 is MNHEY, CDR2 SVGAGI. Trimming removed 7 bases at V and 6 bases at J, with 13 bases between. CDR3 nucleotide sequence: TGTGCCAGCATTTCCCCCATGAGCGAGCAGTACTTC. Its translation: CASISPMSEQYF.

The sample holds a few counts of this clone. The same CDR3 also results from other DNA sequences found in this sample. The V gene is TRBV9, the J gene TRBJ2-3, with D perhaps TRBD2 (6 bases). The CDR3 is 13 amino acids. The V end was cut by 0 bases, the J end by 4 bases, with 6 bases between. Germline V gives CDR1 SGDLS, CDR2 YYNGEE. CDR3 loop: CASSVGGADTQYF. CDR3 sequence (DNA): TGTGCCAGCAGCGTAGGGGGGGCAGATACGCAGTATTTT.

The chain uses TRBV28 and TRBJ1-4, with D tentatively TRBD1 (5 bases). CDR3 size: 19 residues. Germline loops: CDR1 MDHEN, CDR2 SYDVKM. The germline V and J ends were trimmed by 7 bases and 1 base, with 25 bases remaining between them. In DNA form, the CDR3 reads TGTGCCAGCATCTCCAAGCGCGGGACTCGGACAAGAACTAATGAAAAACTGTTTTTT. Translating gives CASISKRGTRTRTNEKLFF. The whole variable domain, filled in from reference TRBV28 and TRBJ1-4, reads DVKVTQSSRYLVKRTGEKVFLECVQDMDHENMFWYRQDPGLGLRLIYFSYDVKMKEKGDIPEGYSVSREKKERFSLILESASTNQTSMYLCASISKRGTRTRTNEKLFFGSGTQLSVL.

This chain joins TRBV11-2 and TRBJ1-2, with TRBD1 matching 11 bases. CDR3 size: 15 residues. Germline loops: CDR1 SGHAT, CDR2 FQNNGV. J lost 4 bases, V lost 1 base, and 2 bases had no gene match. CDR3 sequence: CASSLGGTGGYGYTF. As DNA, the CDR3 is TGTGCCAGCAGCTTAGGTGGGACAGGGGGCTATGGCTACACCTTC. Using reference TRBV11-2 and TRBJ1-2 for the parts outside the CDR3, the full variable domain is EAGVAQSPRYKIIEKRQSVAFWCNPISGHATLYWYQQILGQGPKLLIQFQNNGVVDDSQLPKDRFSAERLKGVDSTLKIQPAKLEDSAVYLCASSLGGTGGYGYTFGSGTRLTVV.

The chain uses TRBV28 and TRBJ2-4; D is unclear. Germline V CDR1 and CDR2: MDHEN, SYDVKM. Trimming took 5 bases from V and 4 from J, leaving 6 bases between them. CDR3 length equals 12 residues. This CDR3 is CASSTDKNIQYF. The DNA of the CDR3 is TGTGCCAGCAGTACGGATAAAAACATTCAGTACTTC.

The chain recombines TRBV28 with TRBJ1-1, with 7 bases lining up with TRBD1. Losses at the gene ends were 3 bases for V and 3 bases for J; bases not matched to a gene: 10. This CDR3 has 16 residues. Germline V lookup: CDR1 MDHEN, CDR2 SYDVKM. The CDR3 DNA sequence: TGTGCCAGCAGTTTCCCAGCAGGGGGTCGGGACACTGAAGCTTTCTTT. Residues: CASSFPAGGRDTEAFF.

This chain uses TRBV19 with TRBJ2-3, with a possible D match to TRBD2 (5 bases). The germline CDR1 and CDR2 sequences are LNHDA and SQIVND (reference sequence). The germline V and J ends were trimmed by 10 bases and 6 bases, with 17 bases remaining between them. The CDR3 loop spans 13 amino acids. The CDR3 loop reads CATWAKERDTQYF. The CDR3 DNA reads as TGTGCCACCTGGGCCAAGGAGCGGGATACGCAGTATTTT.

The rearrangement joins TRBV6-6 to TRBJ2-5; the match to TRBD2 covers 7 bases. V shed 0 bases, J shed 1 base, and the junction held 2 bases outside the gene matches. The CDR3 consists of 15 residues. Germline V CDR1 and CDR2: MNHNY, SVGAGI (reference sequence). CDR3 in amino acids: CASSYSGGVQETQYF. CDR3 DNA sequence: TGTGCCAGCAGTTACTCGGGGGGGGTCCAAGAGACCCAGTACTTC.

The chain is built from TRBV27 and TRBJ2-7; 7 bases align to TRBD1. The CDR3 loop spans 18 amino acids. J lost 0 bases, V lost 2 bases, and 13 bases had no gene match. In germline, CDR1 is MNHEY, CDR2 SMNVEV (reference sequence). The CDR3: CASSLRQGGFVVSYEQYF. The CDR3 region has the DNA TGTGCCAGCAGTTTAAGACAGGGTGGGTTCGTGGTCTCCTACGAGCAGTACTTC.

This clone was seen more than once but under ten times. The rearrangement uses TRBV2 and TRBJ1-1; 7 bases line up with TRBD1. The CDR3 sequence is 13 residues long. V lost 6 bases and J lost 5; bases outside the gene matches: 6. Germline V gene data show CDR1 as SNHLY and CDR2 as FYNNEI. CDR3 sequence (DNA): TGTGCCAGCAGGACAGGGAGTAGGACTGAAGCTTTCTTT. Translated, it gives CASRTGSRTEAFF.

The chain carries TRBV5-6 and TRBJ1-1; D possibly corresponds to TRBD1 (5 bases). Per germline, CDR1 SGHDT and CDR2 YYEEEE. The CDR3 covers 15 residues. Trimming removed 6 bases at V and 3 bases at J, with 18 bases between. In DNA form, the CDR3 reads TGTGCCAGCAACATTGGGGGGGTGTTCGACACTGAAGCTTTCTTT. Protein: CASNIGGVFDTEAFF.

The V call is TRBV30, the J call TRBJ2-1; 10 nucleotides align to TRBD2. CDR3 length equals 14 residues. Unmatched junction bases numbered 5, after V lost 2 bases and J lost 7 bases. Germline CDR1 is GTSNPN and CDR2 is SVGIG (reference sequence). The CDR3 DNA sequence: TGTGCCTGGAGTTTAGCGGGAGGTGATAATGAGCAGTTCTTC. Protein product: CAWSLAGGDNEQFF.